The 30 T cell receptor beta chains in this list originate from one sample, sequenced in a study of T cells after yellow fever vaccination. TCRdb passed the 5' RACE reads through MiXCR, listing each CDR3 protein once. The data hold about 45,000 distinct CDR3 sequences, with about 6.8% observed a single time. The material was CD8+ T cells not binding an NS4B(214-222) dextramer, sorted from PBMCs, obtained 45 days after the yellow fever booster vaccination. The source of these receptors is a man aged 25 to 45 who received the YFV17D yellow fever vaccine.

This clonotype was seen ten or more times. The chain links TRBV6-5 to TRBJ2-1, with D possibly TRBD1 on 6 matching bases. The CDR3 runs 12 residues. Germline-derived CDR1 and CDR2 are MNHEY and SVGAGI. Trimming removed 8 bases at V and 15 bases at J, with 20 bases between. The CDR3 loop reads CASGDTGPLWFF. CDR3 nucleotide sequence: TGTGCCAGCGGAGACACAGGGCCACTTTGGTTCTTC.

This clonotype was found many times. CDR3 in amino acids: CASSLRGQSTYEQYF. The CDR3 nucleotides read TGTGCCAGCAGCTTACGAGGACAAAGCACCTACGAGCAGTACTTC. This chain connects TRBV7-6 to TRBJ2-7; a weak D match, TRBD1 (5 bases). Deletions cut 2 bases from V and 2 bases from J, with 13 bases between. The CDR3 spans 15 residues. In germline, CDR1 is SGHVS, CDR2 FNYEAQ.

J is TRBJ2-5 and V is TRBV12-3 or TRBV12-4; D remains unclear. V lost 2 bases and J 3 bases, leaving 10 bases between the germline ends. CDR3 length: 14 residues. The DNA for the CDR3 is TGTGCCAGCAGTTTAAACAGTCCTAAAGAGACCCAGTACTTC. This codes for CASSLNSPKETQYF.

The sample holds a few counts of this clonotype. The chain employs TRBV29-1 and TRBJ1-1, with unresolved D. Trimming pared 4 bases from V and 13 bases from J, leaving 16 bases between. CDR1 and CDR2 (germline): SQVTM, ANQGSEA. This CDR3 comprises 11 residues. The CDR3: CSVVGLPGDFF. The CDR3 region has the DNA TGCAGCGTTGTCGGGCTCCCGGGTGATTTCTTT.

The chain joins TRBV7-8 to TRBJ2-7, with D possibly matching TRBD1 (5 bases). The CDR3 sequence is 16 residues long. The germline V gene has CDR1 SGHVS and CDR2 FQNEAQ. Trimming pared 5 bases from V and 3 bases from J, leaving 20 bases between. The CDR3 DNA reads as TGTGCCAGCAGCCCACCGACAGACCACCCAGTCTACGAGCAGTACTTC. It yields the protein CASSPPTDHPVYEQYF.

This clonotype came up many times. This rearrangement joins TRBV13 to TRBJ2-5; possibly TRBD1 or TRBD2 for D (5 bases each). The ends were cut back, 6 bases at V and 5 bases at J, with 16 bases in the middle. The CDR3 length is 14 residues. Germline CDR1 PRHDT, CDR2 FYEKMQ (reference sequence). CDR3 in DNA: TGTGCCAGCAGTACCCGGACGGGGCAGGAGACCCAGTACTTC. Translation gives CASSTRTGQETQYF. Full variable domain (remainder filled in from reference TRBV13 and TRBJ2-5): AAGVIQSPRHLIKEKRETATLKCYPIPRHDTVYWYQQGPGQDPQFLISFYEKMQSDKGSIPDRFSAQQFSDYHSELNMSSLELGDSALYFCASSTRTGQETQYFGPGTRLLVL.

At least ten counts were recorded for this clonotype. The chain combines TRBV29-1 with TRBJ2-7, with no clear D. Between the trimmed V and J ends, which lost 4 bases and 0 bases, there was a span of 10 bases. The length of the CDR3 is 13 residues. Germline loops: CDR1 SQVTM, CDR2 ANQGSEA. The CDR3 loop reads CSVGMGSSYEQYF. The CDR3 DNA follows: TGCAGCGTTGGGATGGGAAGCTCCTACGAGCAGTACTTC.

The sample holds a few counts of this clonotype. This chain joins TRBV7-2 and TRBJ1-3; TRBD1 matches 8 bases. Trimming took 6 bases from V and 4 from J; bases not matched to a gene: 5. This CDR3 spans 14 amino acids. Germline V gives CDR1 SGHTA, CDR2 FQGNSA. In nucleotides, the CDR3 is TGTGCCAGCAGTCGGACAGGGTCCGGAAACACCATATATTTT. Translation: CASSRTGSGNTIYF.

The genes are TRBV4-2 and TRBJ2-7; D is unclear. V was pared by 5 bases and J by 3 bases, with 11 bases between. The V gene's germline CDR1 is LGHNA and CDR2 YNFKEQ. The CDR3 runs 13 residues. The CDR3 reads CASSYNSNYEQYF. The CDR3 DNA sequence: TGTGCCAGCAGCTATAACTCCAACTACGAGCAGTACTTC.

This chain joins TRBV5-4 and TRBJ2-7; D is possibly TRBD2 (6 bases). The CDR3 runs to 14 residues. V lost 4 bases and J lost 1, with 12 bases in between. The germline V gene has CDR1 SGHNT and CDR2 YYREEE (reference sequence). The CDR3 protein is CASSRRADSYEQYF. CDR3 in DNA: TGTGCCAGCAGCCGGAGGGCAGATTCCTACGAGCAGTACTTC.

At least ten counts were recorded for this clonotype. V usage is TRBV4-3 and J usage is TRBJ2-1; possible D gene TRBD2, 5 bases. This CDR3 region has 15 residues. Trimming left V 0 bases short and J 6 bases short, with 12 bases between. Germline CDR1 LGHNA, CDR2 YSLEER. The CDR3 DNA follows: TGCGCCAGCAGCCAAGAGCAGAGCGGATCCAATGAGCAGTTCTTC. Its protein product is CASSQEQSGSNEQFF.

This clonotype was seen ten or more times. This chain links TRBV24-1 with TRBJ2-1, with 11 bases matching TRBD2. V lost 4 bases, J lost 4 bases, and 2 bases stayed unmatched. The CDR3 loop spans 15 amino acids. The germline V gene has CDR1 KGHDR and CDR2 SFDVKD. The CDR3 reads CATSDVAGGYNEQFF. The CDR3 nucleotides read TGTGCCACCAGTGACGTAGCGGGAGGGTACAATGAGCAGTTCTTC.

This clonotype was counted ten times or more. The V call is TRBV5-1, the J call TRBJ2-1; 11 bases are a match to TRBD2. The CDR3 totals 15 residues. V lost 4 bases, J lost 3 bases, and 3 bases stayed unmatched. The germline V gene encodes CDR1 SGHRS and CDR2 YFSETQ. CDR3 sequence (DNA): TGCGCCAGCAGCATAGGACTAGCGGGCTACAATGAGCAGTTCTTC. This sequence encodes CASSIGLAGYNEQFF.

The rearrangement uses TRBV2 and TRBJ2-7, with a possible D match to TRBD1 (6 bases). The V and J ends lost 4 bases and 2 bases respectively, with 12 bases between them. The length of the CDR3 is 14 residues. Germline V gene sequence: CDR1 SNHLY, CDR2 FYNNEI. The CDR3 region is CASSVDSPTYEQYF. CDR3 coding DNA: TGTGCCAGCAGTGTGGACAGCCCCACCTACGAGCAGTACTTC.

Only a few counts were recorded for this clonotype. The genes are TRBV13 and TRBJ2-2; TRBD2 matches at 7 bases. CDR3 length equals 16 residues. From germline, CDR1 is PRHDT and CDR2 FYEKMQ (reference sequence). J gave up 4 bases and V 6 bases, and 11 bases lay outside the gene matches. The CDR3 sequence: CASRSSWGGPTGELFF. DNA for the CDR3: TGTGCCAGCAGGAGCTCGTGGGGAGGGCCCACCGGGGAGCTGTTTTTT.

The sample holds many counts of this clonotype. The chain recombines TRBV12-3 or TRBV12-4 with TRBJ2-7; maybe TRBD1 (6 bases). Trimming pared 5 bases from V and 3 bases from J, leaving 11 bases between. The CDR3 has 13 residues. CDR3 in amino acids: CASSLGQIYEQYF. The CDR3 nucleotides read TGTGCCAGCAGTCTCGGACAGATCTACGAGCAGTACTTC.

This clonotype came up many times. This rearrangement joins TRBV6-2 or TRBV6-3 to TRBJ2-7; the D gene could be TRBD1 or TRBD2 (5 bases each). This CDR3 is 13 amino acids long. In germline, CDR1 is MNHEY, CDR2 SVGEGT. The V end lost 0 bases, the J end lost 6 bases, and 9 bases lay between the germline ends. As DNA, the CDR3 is TGTGCCAGCAGTTACTCTACAGGAGGCGAGCAGTACTTC. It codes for CASSYSTGGEQYF.

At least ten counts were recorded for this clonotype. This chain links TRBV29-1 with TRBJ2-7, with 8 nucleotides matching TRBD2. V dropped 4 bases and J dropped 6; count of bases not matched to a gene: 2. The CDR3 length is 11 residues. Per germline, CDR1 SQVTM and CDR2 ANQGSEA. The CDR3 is CSVVLAAEQYF. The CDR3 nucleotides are TGCAGCGTTGTACTAGCGGCCGAGCAGTACTTC.

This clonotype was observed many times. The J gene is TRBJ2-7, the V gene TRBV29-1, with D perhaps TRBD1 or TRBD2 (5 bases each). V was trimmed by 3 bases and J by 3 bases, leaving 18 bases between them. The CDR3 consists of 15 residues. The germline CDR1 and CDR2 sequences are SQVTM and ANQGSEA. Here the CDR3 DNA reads TGCAGCGTTGAGAGCGAGGGGCAGCGGTACTACGAGCAGTACTTC. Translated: CSVESEGQRYYEQYF.

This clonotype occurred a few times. The CDR3: CASSPRSLATPGELFF. CDR3 DNA sequence: TGTGCCAGCAGCCCTCGGAGCCTAGCGACGCCCGGGGAGCTGTTTTTT. The chain combines TRBV3-1 with TRBJ2-2; tentatively, D is TRBD2 (6 bases). This CDR3 is 16 amino acids long. V lost 4 bases to trimming and J lost 6 bases, with 18 bases between them. CDR1 is LGHDT and CDR2 is YNNKEL in the germline V gene (reference sequence).

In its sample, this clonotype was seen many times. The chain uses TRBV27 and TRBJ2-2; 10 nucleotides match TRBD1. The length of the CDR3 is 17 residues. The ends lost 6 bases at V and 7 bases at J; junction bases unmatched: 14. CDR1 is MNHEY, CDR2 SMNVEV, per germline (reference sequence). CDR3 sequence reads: CASSSGQGVPNSGELFF. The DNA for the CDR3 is TGTGCCAGCAGCTCCGGACAGGGGGTGCCAAATAGCGGGGAGCTGTTTTTT.

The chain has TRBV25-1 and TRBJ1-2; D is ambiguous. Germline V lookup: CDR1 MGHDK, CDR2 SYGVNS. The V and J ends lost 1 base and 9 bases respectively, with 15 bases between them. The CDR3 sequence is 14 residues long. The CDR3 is CASSEWEEGGSYTF. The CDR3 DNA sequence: TGTGCCAGCAGTGAATGGGAGGAAGGAGGCAGCTACACCTTC.

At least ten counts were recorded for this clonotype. The CDR3 nucleotides are TGTGCCAGCAGCCCTAAGTCCGGACAGAAAGATACGCAGTATTTT. Its protein product is CASSPKSGQKDTQYF. The chain employs TRBV7-6 and TRBJ2-3; D possibly corresponds to TRBD1 (6 bases). The germline V gene has CDR1 SGHVS and CDR2 FNYEAQ. Trimming took off 5 bases at V and 5 bases at J, with 17 bases between the two ends. This CDR3 is built from 15 residues. Supplemented by reference TRBV7-6 and TRBJ2-3, the full variable domain reads GAGVSQSPRYKVTKRGQDVALRCDPISGHVSLYWYRQALGQGPEFLTYFNYEAQQDKSGLPNDRFSAERPEGSISTLTIQRTEQRDSAMYRCASSPKSGQKDTQYFGPGTRLTVL.

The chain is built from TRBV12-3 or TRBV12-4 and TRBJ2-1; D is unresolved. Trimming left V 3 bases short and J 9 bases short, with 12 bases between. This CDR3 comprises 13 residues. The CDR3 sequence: CASSFLEVGEQFF. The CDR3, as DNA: TGTGCCAGCAGTTTTCTAGAAGTGGGTGAGCAGTTCTTC.

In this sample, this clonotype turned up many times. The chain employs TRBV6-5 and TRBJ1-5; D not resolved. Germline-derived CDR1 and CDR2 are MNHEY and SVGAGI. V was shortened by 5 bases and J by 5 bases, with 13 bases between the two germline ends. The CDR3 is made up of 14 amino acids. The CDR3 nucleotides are TGTGCCAGCAGTCCTACGGACGGGTATCAGCCCCAGCATTTT. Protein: CASSPTDGYQPQHF.

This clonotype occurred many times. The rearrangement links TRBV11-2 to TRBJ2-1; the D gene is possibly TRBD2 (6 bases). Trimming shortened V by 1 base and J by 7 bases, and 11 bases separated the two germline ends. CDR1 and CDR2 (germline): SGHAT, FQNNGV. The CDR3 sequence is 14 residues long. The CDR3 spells CASSLAGVGNEQFF. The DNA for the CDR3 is TGTGCCAGCAGCTTAGCGGGAGTGGGTAATGAGCAGTTCTTC.

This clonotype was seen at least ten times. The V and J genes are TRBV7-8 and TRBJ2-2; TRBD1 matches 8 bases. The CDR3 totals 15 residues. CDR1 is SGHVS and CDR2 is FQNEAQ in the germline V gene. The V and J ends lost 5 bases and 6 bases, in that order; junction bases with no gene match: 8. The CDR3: CASSPHRGIAGELFF. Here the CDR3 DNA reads TGTGCCAGCAGCCCGCACAGGGGGATCGCCGGGGAGCTGTTTTTT. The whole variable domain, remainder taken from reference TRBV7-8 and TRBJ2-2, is GAGVSQSPRYKVAKRGQDVALRCDPISGHVSLFWYQQALGQGPEFLTYFQNEAQLDKSGLPSDRFFAERPEGSVSTLKIQRTQQEDSAVYLCASSPHRGIAGELFFGEGSRLTVL.

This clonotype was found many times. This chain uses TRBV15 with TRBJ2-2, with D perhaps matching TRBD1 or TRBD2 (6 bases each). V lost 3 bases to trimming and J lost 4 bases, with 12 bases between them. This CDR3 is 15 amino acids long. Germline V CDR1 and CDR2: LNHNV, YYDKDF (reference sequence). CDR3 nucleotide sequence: TGTGCCACCAGCAGGCCCGGGGGCGGCACCGGGGAGCTGTTTTTT. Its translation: CATSRPGGGTGELFF.

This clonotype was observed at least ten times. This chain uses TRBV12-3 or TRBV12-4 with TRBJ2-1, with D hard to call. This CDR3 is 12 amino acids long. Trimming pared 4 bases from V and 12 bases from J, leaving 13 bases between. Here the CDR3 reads CASSSGFLGQFF. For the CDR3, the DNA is TGTGCCAGCAGTTCCGGTTTTTTAGGGCAGTTCTTC.

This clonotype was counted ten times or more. The CDR3 protein is CASSPTGLAGDTQYF. The DNA for the CDR3 is TGTGCCAGCAGCCCGACGGGACTAGCGGGCGATACGCAGTATTTT. The chain links TRBV7-3 to TRBJ2-3; 12 bases match TRBD2. The CDR3 is 15 amino acids. The V gene's germline CDR1 is SGHTA and CDR2 FQGTGA. Trimming took 5 bases from V and 6 from J; bases not matched to a gene: 6. Full variable domain (rest looked up from reference TRBV7-3 and TRBJ2-3): GAGVSQTPSNKVTEKGKYVELRCDPISGHTALYWYRQSLGQGPEFLIYFQGTGAADDSGLPNDRFFAVRPEGSVSTLKIQRTERGDSAVYLCASSPTGLAGDTQYFGPGTRLTVL.